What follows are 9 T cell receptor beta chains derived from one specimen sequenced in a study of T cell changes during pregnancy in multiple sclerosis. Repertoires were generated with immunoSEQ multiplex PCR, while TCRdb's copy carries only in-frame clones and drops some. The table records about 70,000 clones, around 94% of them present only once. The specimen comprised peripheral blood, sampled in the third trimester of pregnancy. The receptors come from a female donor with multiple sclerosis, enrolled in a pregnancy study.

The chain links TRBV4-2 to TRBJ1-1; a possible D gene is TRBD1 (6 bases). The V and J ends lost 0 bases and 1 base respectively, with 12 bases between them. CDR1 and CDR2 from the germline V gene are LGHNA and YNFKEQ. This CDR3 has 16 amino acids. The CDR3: CASSQDLRGGNTEAFF. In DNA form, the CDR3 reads TGTGCCAGCAGCCAAGATCTTAGGGGGGGGAACACTGAAGCTTTCTTT.

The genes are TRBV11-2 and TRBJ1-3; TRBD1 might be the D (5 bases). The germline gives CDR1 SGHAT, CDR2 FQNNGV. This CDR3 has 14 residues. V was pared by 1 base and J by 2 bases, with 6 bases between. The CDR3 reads CASSLGRAGNTIYF. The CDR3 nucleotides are TGTGCCAGCAGCTTAGGCAGGGCTGGAAACACCATATATTTT.

This CDR3 is CASSLIQGREQYF. CDR3 nucleotides: TGTGCCAGCAGCTTGATACAGGGGCGCGAGCAGTACTTC. The chain recombines TRBV7-6 with TRBJ2-7; 7 positions match TRBD1. CDR1 and CDR2 from the germline V gene are SGHVS and FNYEAQ. CDR3 length equals 13 residues. The trim removed 3 bases at V and 6 bases at J, leaving 5 bases unmatched.

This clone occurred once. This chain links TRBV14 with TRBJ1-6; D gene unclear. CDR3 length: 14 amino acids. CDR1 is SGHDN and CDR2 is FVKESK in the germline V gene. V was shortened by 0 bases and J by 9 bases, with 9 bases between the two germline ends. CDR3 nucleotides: TGTGCCAGCAGCCAAGAGCTATCGGGTTCACCCCTCCACTTT. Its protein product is CASSQELSGSPLHF.

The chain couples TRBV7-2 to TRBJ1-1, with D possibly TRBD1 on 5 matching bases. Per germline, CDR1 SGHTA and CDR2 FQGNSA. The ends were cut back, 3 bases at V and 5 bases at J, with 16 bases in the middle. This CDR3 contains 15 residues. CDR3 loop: CASSFLRGAGTEAFF. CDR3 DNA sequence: TGTGCCAGCAGCTTTCTCCGCGGGGCTGGTACTGAAGCTTTCTTT. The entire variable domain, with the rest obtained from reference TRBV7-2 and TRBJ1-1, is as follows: GAGVSQSPSNKVTEKGKDVELRCDPISGHTALYWYRQSLGQGLEFLIYFQGNSAPDKSGLPSDRFSAERTGGSVSTLTIQRTQQEDSAVYLCASSFLRGAGTEAFFGQGTRLTVV.

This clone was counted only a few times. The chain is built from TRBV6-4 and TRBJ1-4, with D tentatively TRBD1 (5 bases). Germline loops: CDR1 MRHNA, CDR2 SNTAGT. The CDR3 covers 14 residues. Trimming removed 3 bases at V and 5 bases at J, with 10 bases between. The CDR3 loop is CASSEGGENEKLFF. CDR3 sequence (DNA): TGTGCCAGCAGTGAAGGAGGGGAGAATGAAAAACTGTTTTTT.

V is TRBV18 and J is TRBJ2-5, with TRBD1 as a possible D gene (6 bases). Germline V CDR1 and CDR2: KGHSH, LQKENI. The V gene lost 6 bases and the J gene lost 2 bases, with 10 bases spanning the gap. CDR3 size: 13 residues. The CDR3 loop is CASSRGQQETQYF. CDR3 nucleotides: TGTGCCAGCTCCAGAGGACAGCAAGAGACCCAGTACTTC. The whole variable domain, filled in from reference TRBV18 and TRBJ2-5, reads NAGVMQNPRHLVRRRGQEARLRCSPMKGHSHVYWYRQLPEEGLKFMVYLQKENIIDESGMPKERFSAEFPKEGPSILRIQQVVRGDSAAYFCASSRGQQETQYFGPGTRLLVL.

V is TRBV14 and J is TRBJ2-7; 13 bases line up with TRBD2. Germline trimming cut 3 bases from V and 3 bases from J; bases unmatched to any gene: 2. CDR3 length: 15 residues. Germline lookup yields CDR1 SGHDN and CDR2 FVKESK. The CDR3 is CASSQGLAGLYEQYF. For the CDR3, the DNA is TGTGCCAGCAGCCAGGGACTAGCGGGGCTCTACGAGCAGTACTTC.

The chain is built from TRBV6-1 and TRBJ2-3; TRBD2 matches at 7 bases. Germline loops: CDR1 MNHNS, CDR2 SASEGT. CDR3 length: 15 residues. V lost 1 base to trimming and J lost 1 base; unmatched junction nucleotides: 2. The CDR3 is CASSEGGGGTDTQYF. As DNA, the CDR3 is TGTGCCAGCAGTGAAGGGGGGGGAGGCACAGATACGCAGTATTTT.